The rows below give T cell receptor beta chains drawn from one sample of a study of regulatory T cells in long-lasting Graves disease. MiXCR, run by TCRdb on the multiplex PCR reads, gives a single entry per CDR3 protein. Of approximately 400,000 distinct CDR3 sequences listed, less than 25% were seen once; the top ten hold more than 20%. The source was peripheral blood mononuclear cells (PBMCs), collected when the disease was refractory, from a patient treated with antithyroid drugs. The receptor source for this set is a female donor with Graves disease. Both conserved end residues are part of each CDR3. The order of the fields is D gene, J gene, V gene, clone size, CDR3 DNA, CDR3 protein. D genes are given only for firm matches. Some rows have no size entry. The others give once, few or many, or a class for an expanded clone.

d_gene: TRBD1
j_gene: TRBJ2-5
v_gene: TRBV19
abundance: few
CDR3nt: TGTGCCAGTAGTCCCCGGGGACAGGGGTTTCAAGAGACCCAGTACTTC
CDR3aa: CASSPRGQGFQETQYF

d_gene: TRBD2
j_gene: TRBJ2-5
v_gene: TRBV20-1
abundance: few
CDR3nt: TGCAGTGCTAGACCCCGGACTAGCGAAGAGACCCAGTACTTC
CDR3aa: CSARPRTSEETQYF

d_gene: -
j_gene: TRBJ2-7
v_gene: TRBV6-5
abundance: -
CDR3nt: TGTGCCAGCAGTTATTACGGGGACTTCGGGCAGTACTTC
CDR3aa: CASSYYGDFGQYF

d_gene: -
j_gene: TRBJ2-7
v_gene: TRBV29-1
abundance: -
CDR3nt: TGCAGCGTCCACCTTGTGGGTTACGAGCAGTACTTC
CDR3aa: CSVHLVGYEQYF

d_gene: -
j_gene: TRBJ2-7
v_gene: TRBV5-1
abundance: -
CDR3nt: TGCGCCAGCAGCCTTTGGGGGGCTAGTGACTACGAGCAGTACTTC
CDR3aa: CASSLWGASDYEQYF

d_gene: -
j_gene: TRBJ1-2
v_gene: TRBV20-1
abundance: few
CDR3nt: TGCAGTGCTAGAGAGATACAGGGTGGATGGGGCTACACCTTC
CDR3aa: CSAREIQGGWGYTF

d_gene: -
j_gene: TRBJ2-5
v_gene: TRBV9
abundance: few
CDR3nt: TGTGCCAGCAGCGTCGCCCCTGGGCCTAGTGAGACCCAGTACTTC
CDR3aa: CASSVAPGPSETQYF

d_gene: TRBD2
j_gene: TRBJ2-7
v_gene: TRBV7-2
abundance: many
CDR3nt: TGTGCCAGCAGTATCAGGCGGGAGGGCGAGCAGTACTTC
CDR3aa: CASSIRREGEQYF

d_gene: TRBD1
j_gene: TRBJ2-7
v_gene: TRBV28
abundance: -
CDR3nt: TGTGCCAGCAGTCGACCCGGGACAGGGGTCTACGAGCAGTACTTC
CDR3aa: CASSRPGTGVYEQYF

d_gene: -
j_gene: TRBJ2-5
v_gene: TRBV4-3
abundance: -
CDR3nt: TGCGCCAGCAGCCAAGATGGTGCAGAGACCCAGTACTTC
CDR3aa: CASSQDGAETQYF

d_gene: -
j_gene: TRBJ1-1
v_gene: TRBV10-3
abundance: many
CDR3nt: TGTGCCATCAGTGGTGTAGACACTGAAGCTTTCTTT
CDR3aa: CAISGVDTEAFF

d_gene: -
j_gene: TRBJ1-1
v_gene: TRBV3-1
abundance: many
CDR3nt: TGTGCCAGCAGCCTAGGGACGCTGGACACTGAAGCTTTCTTT
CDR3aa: CASSLGTLDTEAFF

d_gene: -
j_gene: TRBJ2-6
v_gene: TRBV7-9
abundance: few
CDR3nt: TGTGCCAGCAGCGCACAGGGACTCTCTGGGGCCAACGTCCTGACTTTC
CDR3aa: CASSAQGLSGANVLTF

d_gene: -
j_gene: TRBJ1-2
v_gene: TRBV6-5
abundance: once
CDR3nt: TGTGCCAGCAGTTACTCGGACTATGGCTACACCTTC
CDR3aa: CASSYSDYGYTF

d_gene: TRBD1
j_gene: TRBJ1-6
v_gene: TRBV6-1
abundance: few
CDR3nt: TGTGCCAGCAGGACAGGGGAACGATCACCCCTCCACTTT
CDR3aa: CASRTGERSPLHF

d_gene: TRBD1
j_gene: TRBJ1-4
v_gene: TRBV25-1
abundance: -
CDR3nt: TGTGCCAGCAGGGAGACAGGGCGTGAAAAACTGTTTTTT
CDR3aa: CASRETGREKLFF

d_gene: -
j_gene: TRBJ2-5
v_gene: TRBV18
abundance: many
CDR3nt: TGTGCCAGCTCGGCAGGGACCCAAGAGACCCAGTACTTC
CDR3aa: CASSAGTQETQYF

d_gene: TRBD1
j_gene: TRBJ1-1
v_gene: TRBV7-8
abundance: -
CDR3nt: TGTGCCAGCAGCTTGGGGGGGACAGGGGGCATCACTGAAGCTTTCTTT
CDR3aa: CASSLGGTGGITEAFF

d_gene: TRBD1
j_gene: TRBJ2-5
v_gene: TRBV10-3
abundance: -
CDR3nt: TGTGCCATCAGTGAGTCAAGTTGGGCAGGGGGCTCCCAAGAGACCCAGTACTTC
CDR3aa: CAISESSWAGGSQETQYF

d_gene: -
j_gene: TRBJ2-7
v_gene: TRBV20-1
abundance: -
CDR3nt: TGCAGTGCTAAGTTGGGGCCCTACGAGCAGTACTTC
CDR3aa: CSAKLGPYEQYF

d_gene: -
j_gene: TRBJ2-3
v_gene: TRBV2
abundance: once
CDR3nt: TGTGCCAGCACCTGGACTAAAGCAGATACGCAGTATTTT
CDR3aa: CASTWTKADTQYF

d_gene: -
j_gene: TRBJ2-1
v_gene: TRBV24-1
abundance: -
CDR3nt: TGTGCCACCAGTGTTGGCGGGTTAACCTACAATGAGCAGTTCTTC
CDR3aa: CATSVGGLTYNEQFF

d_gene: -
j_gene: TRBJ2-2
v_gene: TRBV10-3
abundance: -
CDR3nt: TGTGCCATCAGTGAGTCTACCGGGACAAAGACCGGGGAGCTGTTTTTT
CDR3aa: CAISESTGTKTGELFF

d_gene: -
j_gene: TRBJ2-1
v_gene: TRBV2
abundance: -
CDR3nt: TGTGCCAGCGAGGCTAGCGTGGCGGGTGAGCAGTTCTTC
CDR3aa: CASEASVAGEQFF

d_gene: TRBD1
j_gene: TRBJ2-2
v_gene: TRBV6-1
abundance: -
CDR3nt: TGTGCCAGCAAGCGAGGGGGCTACACCGGGGAGCTGTTTTTT
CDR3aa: CASKRGGYTGELFF

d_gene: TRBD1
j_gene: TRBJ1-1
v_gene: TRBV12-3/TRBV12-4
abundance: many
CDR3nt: TGTGCCAGCAGTACCGGGACAGCTGAAGCTTTCTTT
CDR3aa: CASSTGTAEAFF

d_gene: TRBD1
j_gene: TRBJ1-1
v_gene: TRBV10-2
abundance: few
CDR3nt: TGCGCCAGCAGGCCACCGGGACAGTTAAACACTGAAGCTTTCTTT
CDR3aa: CASRPPGQLNTEAFF

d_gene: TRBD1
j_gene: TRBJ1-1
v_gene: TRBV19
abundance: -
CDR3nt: TGTGCCAGTAGACAGGGGTACACTGAAGCTTTCTTT
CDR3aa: CASRQGYTEAFF

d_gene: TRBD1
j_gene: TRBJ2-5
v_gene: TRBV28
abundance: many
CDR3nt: TGTGCCAGCAGTTCACCCGGACAGGGAGGAGAGACCCAGTACTTC
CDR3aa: CASSSPGQGGETQYF

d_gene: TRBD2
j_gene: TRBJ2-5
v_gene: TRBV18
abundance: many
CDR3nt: TGTGCCAGCTCACTTCACCGACTAGCGGAAGAGACCCAGTACTTC
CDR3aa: CASSLHRLAEETQYF

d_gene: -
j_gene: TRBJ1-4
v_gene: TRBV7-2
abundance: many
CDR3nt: TGTGCCAGCAGCTTAGGCCTGGACGGTGAAAAACTGTTTTTT
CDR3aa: CASSLGLDGEKLFF

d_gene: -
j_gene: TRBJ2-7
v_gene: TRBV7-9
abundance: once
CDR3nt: TGTGCCAGTGAGGGGTGGGTTACAGCCACCTACGAGCAGTACTTC
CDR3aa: CASEGWVTATYEQYF

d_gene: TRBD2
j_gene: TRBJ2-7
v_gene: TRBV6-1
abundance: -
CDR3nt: TGTGCCAGCCCTGCGGTGCCTAGCGGGAGGTCCCCGAGCTCCTACGAGCAGTACTTC
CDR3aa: CASPAVPSGRSPSSYEQYF

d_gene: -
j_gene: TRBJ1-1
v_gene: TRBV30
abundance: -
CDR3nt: TGTGCCTGGAACCGACAGGTTAACACTGAAGCTTTCTTT
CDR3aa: CAWNRQVNTEAFF

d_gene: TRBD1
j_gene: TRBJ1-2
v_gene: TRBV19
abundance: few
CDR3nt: TGTGCCAGTAGACCCGTGACAGGGAAGAGCTATGGCTACACCTTC
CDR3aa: CASRPVTGKSYGYTF

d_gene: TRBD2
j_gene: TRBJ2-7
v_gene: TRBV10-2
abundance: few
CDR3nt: TGCGCCAGCAGAATCACTAGCGGGAGGTACGAGCAGTACTTC
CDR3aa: CASRITSGRYEQYF

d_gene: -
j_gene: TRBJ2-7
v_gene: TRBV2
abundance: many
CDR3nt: TGTGCCAGCAGCCGGGGTTGGGCAGAGCAGTACTTC
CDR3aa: CASSRGWAEQYF

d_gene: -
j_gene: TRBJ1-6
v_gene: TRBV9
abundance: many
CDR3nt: TGTGCCAGCAGCGAAACCCGACAGAATTCACCCCTCCACTTT
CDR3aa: CASSETRQNSPLHF

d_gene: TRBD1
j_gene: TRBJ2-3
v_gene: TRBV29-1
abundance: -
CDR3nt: TGCAGCTTTGGACAGGCTACTAGCACAGATACGCAGTATTTT
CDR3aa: CSFGQATSTDTQYF

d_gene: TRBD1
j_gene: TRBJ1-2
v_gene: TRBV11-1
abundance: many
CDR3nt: TGTGCCAGCAGCATCGGGGACAGGAGAGGCTACACCTTC
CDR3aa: CASSIGDRRGYTF

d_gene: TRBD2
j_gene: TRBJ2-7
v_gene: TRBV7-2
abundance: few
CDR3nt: TGTGCCAGCAGCTTAGGGGGCCCACTAGCGGGGATCTACGAGCAGTACTTC
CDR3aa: CASSLGGPLAGIYEQYF

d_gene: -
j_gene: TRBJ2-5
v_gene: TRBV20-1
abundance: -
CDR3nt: TGCAGTGCTAGAGTCGCAGGGCGGGAGACCCAGTACTTC
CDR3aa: CSARVAGRETQYF

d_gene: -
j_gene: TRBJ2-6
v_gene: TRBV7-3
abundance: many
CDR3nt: TGTGCCAGCAGCTTAGGGGTATCTGGGGCCAACGTCCTGACTTTC
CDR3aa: CASSLGVSGANVLTF

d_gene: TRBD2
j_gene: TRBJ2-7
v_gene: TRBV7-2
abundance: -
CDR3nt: TGTGCCAGCAGCTTAACTAGCGGGGGCTCCTACGAGCAGTACTTC
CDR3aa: CASSLTSGGSYEQYF

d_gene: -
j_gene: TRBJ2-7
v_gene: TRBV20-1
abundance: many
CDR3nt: TGCAGTGCTAATATCCCCGGGGCGGGTACTCCCTACGAGCAGTACTTC
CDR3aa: CSANIPGAGTPYEQYF

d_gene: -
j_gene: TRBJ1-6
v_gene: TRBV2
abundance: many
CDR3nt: TGTGCCAGCAGTCAGGGTTTGAAAGATTCACCCCTCCACTTT
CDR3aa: CASSQGLKDSPLHF

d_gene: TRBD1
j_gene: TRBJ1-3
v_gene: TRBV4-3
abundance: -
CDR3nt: TGCGCCAGCAGCCAAGATCCCGGGACAGGGTTTGGAAACACCATATATTTT
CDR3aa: CASSQDPGTGFGNTIYF

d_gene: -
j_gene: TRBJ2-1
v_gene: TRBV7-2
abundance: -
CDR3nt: TGTGCCAGCAGCTTAGGACAGAGCGTCAATGAGCAGTTCTTC
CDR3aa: CASSLGQSVNEQFF

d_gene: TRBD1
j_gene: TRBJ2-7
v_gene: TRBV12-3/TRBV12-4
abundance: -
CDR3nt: TGTGCCAGCAGTTTAAGGATGGCCGGGACAGGGGGCTCGGAGCAGTACTTC
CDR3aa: CASSLRMAGTGGSEQYF

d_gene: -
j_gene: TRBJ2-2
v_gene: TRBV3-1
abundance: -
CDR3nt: TGTGCCAGCAGCCACCTACAGGGAACCGGGGAGCTGTTTTTT
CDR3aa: CASSHLQGTGELFF

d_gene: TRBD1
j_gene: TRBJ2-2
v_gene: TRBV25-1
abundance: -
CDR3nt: TGTGCCAGCAGTGAAGTACAGGGGGGGGAGCTGTTTTTT
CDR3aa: CASSEVQGGELFF

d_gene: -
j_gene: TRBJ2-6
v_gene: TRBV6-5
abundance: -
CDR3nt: TGTGCCAGCAGTTTGAGTCTATGGAAGAGTGGCACTTTC
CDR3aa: CASSLSLWKSGTF

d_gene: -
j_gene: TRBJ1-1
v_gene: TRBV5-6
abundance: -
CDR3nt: TGTGCCAGCAGCTTGGGAATAAACAGAGAAGCTTTCTTT
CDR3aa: CASSLGINREAFF